The 8 T cell receptor beta chains below were found in one sample sequenced in a study of early T cells in non-severe SARS-CoV-2 infection. MiXCR, run by TCRdb on the 5' RACE reads, gives a single entry per CDR3 protein. The data contain approximately 69,000 distinct CDR3 sequences, approximately 12% of them seen just once; the ten biggest clones take up roughly 6.8%. Sequencing was carried out using whole blood. Source of these receptors: an adult who was a healthcare worker with PCR-confirmed SARS-CoV-2 infection or an uninfected control (not recorded which).

This clonotype was counted at least ten times. The rearrangement joins TRBV5-1 to TRBJ2-3; perhaps TRBD1 as D (5 bases). V was cut by 0 bases and J by 3 bases, with 8 bases left in between. CDR3 length: 14 residues. Germline CDR1 SGHRS, CDR2 YFSETQ. CDR3 amino acids: CASSLAAGTDTQYF. The CDR3 DNA reads TGCGCCAGCAGCTTGGCCGCAGGGACAGATACGCAGTATTTT.

This clonotype was counted at least ten times. J is TRBJ2-2 and V is TRBV5-6, with D unclear. The germline V gene has CDR1 SGHDT and CDR2 YYEEEE. V was pared by 5 bases and J by 4 bases, with 18 bases between. The length of the CDR3 is 16 residues. CDR3 coding DNA: TGTGCCAGCAGAGCAACTCTACAGATACTCACCGGGGAGCTGTTTTTT. This codes for CASRATLQILTGELFF.

This clonotype turned up a few times. V usage is TRBV3-1 and J usage is TRBJ1-2; D remains ambiguous. Per the germline V gene, CDR1 is LGHDT and CDR2 is YNNKEL (reference sequence). Trimming shortened V by 2 bases and J by 4 bases, and 11 bases separated the two germline ends. The length of the CDR3 is 14 residues. The CDR3 DNA reads as TGTGCCAGCAGCCAACAGATACCGGCCTATGGCTACACCTTC. This codes for CASSQQIPAYGYTF.

V is TRBV9 and J is TRBJ1-2; TRBD1 aligns across 7 bases. Trimming removed 3 bases from V and 0 bases from J; junction bases left unmatched: 5. CDR1 and CDR2 (germline): SGDLS, YYNGEE. The CDR3 is 15 residues long. The CDR3, as DNA: TGTGCCAGCAGCGCGACAGGGAAACCTAACTATGGCTACACCTTC. Amino acid sequence: CASSATGKPNYGYTF.

This clonotype was detected many times. This rearrangement joins TRBV6-2 or TRBV6-3 to TRBJ2-5; D not resolved. This CDR3 contains 13 residues. V lost 10 bases, J lost 4 bases, and 16 bases lay in between. In germline, CDR1 is MNHEY, CDR2 SVGEGT. The CDR3 nucleotides read TGTGCCACACGGTACCAGCAAAGAGAGACCCAGTACTTC. It is translated as CATRYQQRETQYF.

In its sample, this clonotype was seen a few times. This chain links TRBV10-1 with TRBJ1-1; 8 bases align to TRBD1. The V gene end was trimmed by 2 bases and the J gene end by 11 bases; junction bases not matched to a gene: 10. Germline values: CDR1 WNHNN, CDR2 SYGVQD (reference sequence). The CDR3 is 14 amino acids. CDR3 sequence (DNA): TGCGCCAGCAGTGAGCCAGGACAGGGAGCCATGGCTTTCTTT. This translates into CASSEPGQGAMAFF.

The chain combines TRBV4-1 with TRBJ2-3; D possibly corresponds to TRBD2 (5 bases). The V gene lost 4 bases and the J gene lost 0 bases, with 11 bases spanning the gap. The CDR3 covers 15 residues. The germline V gene has CDR1 MGHRA and CDR2 YSYEKL. The CDR3 here is CASSPGFLSTDTQYF. The CDR3 coding sequence is TGCGCCAGCAGCCCGGGATTTCTTAGCACAGATACGCAGTATTTT.

The V call is TRBV6-1, the J call TRBJ2-7, with 11 bases lining up with TRBD2. CDR1 MNHNS and CDR2 SASEGT come from the germline V gene. The V segment lost 5 bases and the J segment 1 base; nucleotides outside the gene matches: 13. The CDR3 consists of 18 residues. The CDR3 spells CASSTRTSGRALSYEQYF. CDR3 coding DNA: TGTGCCAGCAGTACTAGGACTAGCGGGCGTGCGCTTTCCTACGAGCAGTACTTC.